This T cell receptor (beta chain) derives from a study of shared clonotypes between healthy human individuals. CDR1 SGDLS and CDR2 YYNGEE come from the germline V gene. The CDR3 totals 16 residues. V shed 5 bases and J 6 bases; nucleotides not matched to a gene: 12. Assay: immunoSEQ multiplex PCR; the TCRdb copy retains only in-frame clones and omits some. Of more than 1 million clones listed, more than 75% are singletons. Sequenced sample: memory CD4+ T cells from PBMCs. Described subset: CD45RA-negative fraction. This clonotype originated in a man between 18 and 35 years old in good health. Some clones in this sample may be carry-over from other donors' samples. This chain uses TRBV9 with TRBJ2-2, with 8 nucleotides matching TRBD1. CDR3 bases: TGTGCCAGCAGTTACTACTCCGGGACAGGAGCCGGGGAGCTGTTTTTT. This sequence encodes CASSYYSGTGAGELFF.